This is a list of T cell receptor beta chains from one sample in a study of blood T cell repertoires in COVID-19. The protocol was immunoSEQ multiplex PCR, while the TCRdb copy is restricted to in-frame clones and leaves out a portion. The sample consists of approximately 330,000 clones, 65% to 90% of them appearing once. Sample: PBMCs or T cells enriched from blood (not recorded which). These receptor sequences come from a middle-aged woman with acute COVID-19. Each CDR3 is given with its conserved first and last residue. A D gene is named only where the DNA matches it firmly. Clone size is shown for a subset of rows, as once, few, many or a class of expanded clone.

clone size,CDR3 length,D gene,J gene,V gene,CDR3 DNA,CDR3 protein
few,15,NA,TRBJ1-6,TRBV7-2,TGTGCCAGCAGCTTAGTGCAGGGCCGCCGATCACCCCTCCACTTT,CASSLVQGRRSPLHF
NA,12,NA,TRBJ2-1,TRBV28,TGTGCCAGCACCCCCGCCTACAATGAGCAGTTCTTC,CASTPAYNEQFF
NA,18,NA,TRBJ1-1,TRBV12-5,TGTGCTAGTGGTTTGGTATCGTCCGCGGCGGGGATGAACACTGAAGCTTTCTTT,CASGLVSSAAGMNTEAFF
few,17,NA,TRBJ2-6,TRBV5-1,TGCGCCAGCAGCTTGGCGATATGGAGCTCTGGGGCCAACGTCCTGACTTTC,CASSLAIWSSGANVLTF
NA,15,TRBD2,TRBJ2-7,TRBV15,TGTGCCACCAGCAGGACGACTAGCGGGTCCTACGAGCAGTACTTC,CATSRTTSGSYEQYF
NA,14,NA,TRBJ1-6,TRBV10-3,TGTGCCATCACCACGGGACTGGATAATTCACCCCTCCACTTT,CAITTGLDNSPLHF
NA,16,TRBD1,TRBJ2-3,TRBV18,TGTGCCAGCTCACCAGAGCAGACAGGGGAAGCAGATACGCAGTATTTT,CASSPEQTGEADTQYF
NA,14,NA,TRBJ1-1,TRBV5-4,TGTGCCAGCCTAATACAGGGCATGAACACTGAAGCTTTCTTT,CASLIQGMNTEAFF
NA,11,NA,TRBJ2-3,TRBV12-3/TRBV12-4,TGTGCCAGCACCCAAACAGATACGCAGTATTTT,CASTQTDTQYF
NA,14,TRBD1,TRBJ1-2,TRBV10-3,TGTGCCATCAGAGTTGGACAGGGAAACTATGGCTACACCTTC,CAIRVGQGNYGYTF
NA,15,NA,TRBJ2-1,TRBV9,TGTGCCAGCAGCGTAGCTCAGGGGTCCTACAATGAGCAGTTCTTC,CASSVAQGSYNEQFF
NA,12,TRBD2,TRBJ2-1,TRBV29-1,TGCAGCGTTGAAGGGGGGGGAGGTGAGCAGTTCTTC,CSVEGGGGEQFF
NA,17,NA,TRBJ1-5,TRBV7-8,TGTGCCAGCAGCTTCCCCCGGAATAGGGGTCGCAATCAGCCCCAGCATTTT,CASSFPRNRGRNQPQHF
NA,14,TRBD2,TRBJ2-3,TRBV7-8,TGTGCCAGCAGTACTAGCGAAACCACAGATACGCAGTATTTT,CASSTSETTDTQYF
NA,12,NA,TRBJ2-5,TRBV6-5,TGTGCCAGCACAAGGGGGGGAGAGACCCAGTACTTC,CASTRGGETQYF
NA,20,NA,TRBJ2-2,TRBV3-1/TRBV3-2,TGTGCCAGCAGCCATCAAAGGTTATTAAGACAGGTCATGAACACCGGGGAGCTGTTTTTT,CASSHQRLLRQVMNTGELFF
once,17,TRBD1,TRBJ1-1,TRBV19,TGTGCCAGTAGTGCCCACTCCAACAGGGGTTTGCGCACTGAAGCTTTCTTT,CASSAHSNRGLRTEAFF
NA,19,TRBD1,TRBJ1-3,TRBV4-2,TGTGCCAGCAGCCAGGGCCGGTTAGCAGGGGGTTTCTCTGGAAACACCATATATTTT,CASSQGRLAGGFSGNTIYF
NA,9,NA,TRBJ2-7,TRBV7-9,TGTGCCGGGGCCGATGGGCAGTACTTC,CAGADGQYF
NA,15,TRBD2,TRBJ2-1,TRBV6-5,TGTGCCAGCATTTCAGCGGGAGCGGTCTACAATGAGCAGTTCTTC,CASISAGAVYNEQFF
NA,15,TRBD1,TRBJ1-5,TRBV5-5,TGTGCCAGCAGCTCGACAGGGGGCACAAATCAGCCCCAGCATTTT,CASSSTGGTNQPQHF
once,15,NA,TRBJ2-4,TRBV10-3,TGTGCCATCAGTGAGTCGGCAGGGGAAGGATACATTCAGTACTTC,CAISESAGEGYIQYF
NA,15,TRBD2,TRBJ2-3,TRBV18,TGTGCCAGCTCACCAGTAGCGGGGGACACAGATACGCAGTATTTT,CASSPVAGDTDTQYF
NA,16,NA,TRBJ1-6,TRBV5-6,TGTGCCAGCAGCTTGTACAGGGACCCCTATAATTCACCCCTCCACTTT,CASSLYRDPYNSPLHF
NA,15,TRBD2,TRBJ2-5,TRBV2,TGTGCCAGCAGAACGACTAGCGGGGGATCGGAGACCCAGTACTTC,CASRTTSGGSETQYF
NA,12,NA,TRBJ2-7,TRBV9,TGTGCCAGCAGCGTAGCGGAGGGTAAGCAGTACTTC,CASSVAEGKQYF
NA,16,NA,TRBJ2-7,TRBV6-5,TGTGCCAGCAGTTACTCGGGGCAGGCAAGCTCCTACGAGCAGTACTTC,CASSYSGQASSYEQYF
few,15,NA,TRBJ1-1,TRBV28,TGTGCCAGCAGCCCCCCCCAGGGCATGAACACTGAAGCTTTCTTT,CASSPPQGMNTEAFF
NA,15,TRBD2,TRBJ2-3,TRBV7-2,TGTGCCAGCAGCGCAAGCGGGAGTGGCACAGATACGCAGTATTTT,CASSASGSGTDTQYF
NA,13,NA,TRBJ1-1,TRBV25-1,TGTGCCAGCAGTGGAGCGGTGGTGACTGAAGCTTTCTTT,CASSGAVVTEAFF
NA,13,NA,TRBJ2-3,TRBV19,TGTGCCAGTTCACAGGGAGGGGGAGATACGCAGTATTTT,CASSQGGGDTQYF
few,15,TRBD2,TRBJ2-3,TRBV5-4,TGTGCCAGCAGCTTTCAAAGCGGGGGGGCAGATACGCAGTATTTT,CASSFQSGGADTQYF
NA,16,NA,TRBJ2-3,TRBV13,TGTGCCAGCAGCCCCAGACCCCGGACAAGCACAGATACGCAGTATTTT,CASSPRPRTSTDTQYF
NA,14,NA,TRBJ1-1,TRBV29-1,TGCAGCGTTGAGAGCACAGGACCCTACAGTGAAGCTTTCTTT,CSVESTGPYSEAFF
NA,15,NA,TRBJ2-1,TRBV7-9,TGTGCCAGCAGCTTATTTCCAGGGATTATATATGAGCAGTTCTTC,CASSLFPGIIYEQFF
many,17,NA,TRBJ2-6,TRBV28,TGTGCCAGCAGTTCCACCGGGACAAACTCTGGGGCCAACGTCCTGACTTTC,CASSSTGTNSGANVLTF
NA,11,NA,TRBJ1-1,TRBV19,TGTGCCAGGACAGGGAACACTGAAGCTTTCTTT,CARTGNTEAFF